The clone carrying this TCR beta chain occurred a few times. No donor was unhealthy or non-Caucasian. One entry per CDR3 protein, called by TCRdb with MiXCR from the 5' RACE reads. The profile shows around 490,000 distinct CDR3 sequences, roughly an eighth of them singletons. Trimming removed 0 bases at V and 2 bases at J, with 11 bases between. CDR3 length: 16 amino acids. These data originate in a study of identical twins. This sample was shared with a second study, whose subject was yellow fever vaccine responses in identical twins. That source adds: Reportedly, twins' vaccine T cell responses looked partly convergent and partly personalized.

The sample comprised CD4+ T cells sorted from blood. This sequence joins TRBV12-3 or TRBV12-4 and TRBJ2-1; a weak D match, TRBD1 (6 bases). This receptor was identified in a woman between 18 and 30 years old in good health. The CDR3 loop is CASSLASGVTYNEQFF. The CDR3 coding sequence is TGTGCCAGCAGTTTAGCCTCAGGGGTCACCTACAATGAGCAGTTCTTC.